The 29 T cell receptor beta chains reported below all come from one sample, sequenced in a study of cytomegalovirus exposure and HLA in healthy donors. It was with 60 Vbeta and 13 Jbeta primers that the PCR ran. Profiled with immunoSEQ multiplex PCR; TCRdb holds only in-frame clones, not every one. The table lists under 200,000 clones, roughly 80% of them singletons, with approximately 3.4% in the top ten. The sequenced material came from PBMCs. All receptors come from a female donor in good health and CMV-seronegative.

The rearrangement links TRBV4-3 to TRBJ1-5, with 7 bases lining up with TRBD1. The CDR3 sequence is 15 residues long. Germline V CDR1 and CDR2: LGHNA, YSLEER. V shed 1 base, J shed 3 bases, and the junction held 3 bases outside the gene matches. CDR3 nucleotide sequence: TGCGCCAGCAGCCAAGGGACAGGATACAATCAGCCCCAGCATTTT. Translated: CASSQGTGYNQPQHF.

This chain links TRBV19 with TRBJ2-1, with 10 bases matching TRBD2. The CDR3 extends over 13 amino acids. In germline, CDR1 is LNHDA, CDR2 SQIVND (reference sequence). The CDR3 region has the DNA TGTGCGGGTAGCGGGGGGCCCTACAATGAGCAGTTCTTC. The encoded protein is CAGSGGPYNEQFF.

The chain recombines TRBV29-1 with TRBJ2-2, with D hard to call. V shed 4 bases and J shed 3 bases, with 9 bases lying between them. There are 13 residues in the CDR3. CDR1 is SQVTM, CDR2 ANQGSEA, per germline. CDR3 protein: CSVVYGDTGELFF. The CDR3 DNA reads as TGCAGCGTTGTGTACGGAGACACCGGGGAGCTGTTTTTT.

The chain joins TRBV6-1 to TRBJ2-7; D is perhaps TRBD2 (5 bases). Trimming stripped 6 bases from V and 1 base from J, with 7 bases between. This CDR3 comprises 12 residues. CDR1 is MNHNS and CDR2 is SASEGT in the germline V gene. In DNA form, the CDR3 reads TGTGCCAGCAGCCCGGGGTCCTACGAGCAGTACTTC. It yields the protein CASSPGSYEQYF.

V is TRBV7-3 and J is TRBJ2-3; TRBD2 matches at 9 bases. The CDR3 is made up of 16 amino acids. Per the germline V gene, CDR1 is SGHTA and CDR2 is FQGTGA. V lost 5 bases to trimming and J lost 3 bases; unmatched junction nucleotides: 9. Here the CDR3 DNA reads TGTGCCAGCAGCCCCCACGTGAGCGGGGGGACAGATACGCAGTATTTT. This translates into CASSPHVSGGTDTQYF.

The chain combines TRBV30 with TRBJ1-5; TRBD1 might be the D (5 bases). This CDR3 contains 17 residues. The germline V gene has CDR1 GTSNPN and CDR2 SVGIG (reference sequence). V shed 3 bases and J shed 4 bases, with 22 bases lying between them. The CDR3 sequence: CAWRPGGLKGVNQPQHF. For the CDR3, the DNA is TGTGCCTGGAGGCCCGGGGGGTTGAAAGGGGTAAATCAGCCCCAGCATTTT.

The chain couples TRBV7-9 to TRBJ2-1, with 9 bases matching TRBD1. This CDR3 is built from 14 residues. Germline values: CDR1 SEHNR, CDR2 FQNEAQ (reference sequence). V was clipped by 6 bases and J by 7 bases; unmatched bases: 7. The CDR3 here is CASSPDRGWNEQFF. CDR3 in DNA: TGTGCCAGCAGTCCGGACAGGGGATGGAATGAGCAGTTCTTC.

This clone was seen only a few times. The chain joins TRBV30 to TRBJ2-1; 13 bases map to TRBD2. Trimming cost V 0 bases and J 7 bases; bases outside gene matches: 9. This CDR3 region has 17 residues. Looked up from germline, CDR1 is GTSNPN and CDR2 is SVGIG (reference sequence). The CDR3 DNA is TGTGCCTGGAGTGTCATAAGGACTAGCGGGAGTTGGAATGAGCAGTTCTTC. Its translation: CAWSVIRTSGSWNEQFF.

The J gene is TRBJ1-2, the V gene TRBV9; 11 bases align to TRBD1. Germline V gene data show CDR1 as SGDLS and CDR2 as YYNGEE. The CDR3 is 20 amino acids. The V and J ends lost 3 bases and 0 bases, in that order; junction bases with no gene match: 16. The CDR3 nucleotides are TGTGCCAGCAGCGCTACCATACCGGGACAGGGGGAAGAAGCTAACTATGGCTACACCTTC. As protein: CASSATIPGQGEEANYGYTF.

This clone was detected only a few times. The V gene is TRBV4-3, the J gene TRBJ1-1, with 10 bases that match TRBD1. The CDR3 sequence is 15 residues long. The germline V gene has CDR1 LGHNA and CDR2 YSLEER. V lost 5 bases to trimming and J lost 5 bases; unmatched junction nucleotides: 8. CDR3 DNA sequence: TGCGCCAGCAGCAAAAGTCCGGACAGGGGGACTGAAGCTTTCTTT. This gives the protein CASSKSPDRGTEAFF.

This clone was counted between two and nine times. J is TRBJ1-5 and V is TRBV9, with TRBD1 as a possible D gene (6 bases). The CDR3 length is 15 residues. Germline V CDR1 and CDR2: SGDLS, YYNGEE. V was trimmed by 0 bases and J by 4 bases, leaving 11 bases between them. The CDR3 sequence: CASSVGQGRNQPQHF. DNA for the CDR3: TGTGCCAGCAGCGTAGGGCAGGGGCGAAATCAGCCCCAGCATTTT.

This clone was detected once. This chain uses TRBV10-3 with TRBJ2-5, with 14 bases matching TRBD2. Germline V CDR1 and CDR2: ENHRY, SYGVKD. The ends lost 4 bases at V and 5 bases at J; junction bases unmatched: 3. The CDR3 runs 15 residues. CDR3 bases: TGTGCCATCAGTGGACTAGCGGGGGGGCGGGAGACCCAGTACTTC. This sequence encodes CAISGLAGGRETQYF.

This clone has more than one count but fewer than ten. The rearrangement links TRBV7-2 to TRBJ2-4, with D possibly matching TRBD2 (5 bases). There are 15 residues in the CDR3. Germline-derived CDR1 and CDR2 are SGHTA and FQGNSA. The germline V and J ends were trimmed by 4 bases and 0 bases, with 10 bases remaining between them. CDR3 bases: TGTGCCAGCAGCTCGGCCGGACTAGCCAAAAACATTCAGTACTTC. Its translation: CASSSAGLAKNIQYF.

This chain uses TRBV7-2 with TRBJ2-2, with 7 bases aligning to TRBD2. V gave up 5 bases and J gave up 1 base; unmatched junction bases: 7. The CDR3 has 16 amino acids. Germline V gene lookup returns CDR1 SGHTA and CDR2 FQGNSA. CDR3 DNA: TGTGCCAGCAGCACCACGACTAGCCTGAACACCGGGGAGCTGTTTTTT. Amino acid sequence: CASSTTTSLNTGELFF.

V gene TRBV28 combines with J gene TRBJ2-1; D is undetermined. Germline V gene data show CDR1 as MDHEN and CDR2 as SYDVKM. This CDR3 is 14 amino acids long. V was clipped by 5 bases and J by 0 bases, with 8 bases between them. The CDR3 region is CASSIVPSYNEQFF. The CDR3 nucleotides are TGTGCCAGCAGTATAGTCCCCTCCTACAATGAGCAGTTCTTC. Full variable domain (rest looked up from reference TRBV28 and TRBJ2-1): DVKVTQSSRYLVKRTGEKVFLECVQDMDHENMFWYRQDPGLGLRLIYFSYDVKMKEKGDIPEGYSVSREKKERFSLILESASTNQTSMYLCASSIVPSYNEQFFGPGTRLTVL.

The rearrangement links TRBV7-2 to TRBJ2-5, with D possibly matching TRBD2 (5 bases). V dropped 5 bases and J dropped 2 bases, with 12 bases sitting between them. Germline V gives CDR1 SGHTA, CDR2 FQGNSA. The CDR3 runs 14 residues. The CDR3 here is CASSPGLIQETQYF. In DNA form, the CDR3 reads TGTGCCAGCAGCCCCGGACTGATACAAGAGACCCAGTACTTC.

This CDR3 reads CASSFGTEGTEAFF. CDR3 coding DNA: TGTGCCAGCAGCTTCGGGACAGAAGGCACTGAAGCTTTCTTT. This chain connects TRBV7-8 to TRBJ1-1; 7 bases are shared with TRBD1. CDR3 length: 14 amino acids. V shed 3 bases and J 4 bases; nucleotides not matched to a gene: 5. Germline CDR1 SGHVS, CDR2 FQNEAQ.

CDR3 nucleotides: TGTGCCAGCAGTTTTCGCTCCTACGAGCAGTACTTC. Amino acid sequence: CASSFRSYEQYF. The rearrangement links TRBV28 to TRBJ2-7; D remains ambiguous. V was clipped by 3 bases and J by 0 bases, with 3 bases between them. The CDR3 loop spans 12 amino acids. From germline, CDR1 is MDHEN and CDR2 SYDVKM.

This chain links TRBV19 with TRBJ1-6, with TRBD1 matching 9 bases. CDR1 and CDR2 from the germline V gene are LNHDA and SQIVND (reference sequence). V was clipped by 3 bases and J by 5 bases; unmatched bases: 2. This CDR3 region has 15 residues. This CDR3 reads CASSIGQGNNSPLHF. The CDR3 bases are TGTGCCAGTAGTATCGGACAGGGGAATAATTCACCCCTCCACTTT.

With regard to this clone: The junction departs from the called germline gene at one end, perhaps through a read error. V and J are TRBV9 and TRBJ2-7; TRBD1 aligns across 7 bases. In germline, CDR1 is SGDLS, CDR2 YYNGEE. The CDR3 has 14 amino acids. DNA of the CDR3: TGTGCCGGCAGCGTAGAGGCCAGGGGGACCGAGCAGTACTTC. It yields the protein CAGSVEARGTEQYF.

This sequence joins TRBV18 and TRBJ2-5, with 10 bases that match TRBD2. Losses at the gene ends were 2 bases for V and 1 base for J; bases not matched to a gene: 4. This CDR3 contains 16 residues. Germline-derived CDR1 and CDR2 are KGHSH and LQKENI. The CDR3 coding sequence is TGTGCCAGCTCACCAAGACTAGCGGGCCTCCAAGAGACCCAGTACTTC. Its translation: CASSPRLAGLQETQYF.

The J gene is TRBJ1-5, the V gene TRBV6-1; no firm D call. The germline gives CDR1 MNHNS, CDR2 SASEGT. This CDR3 has 13 residues. V was trimmed by 3 bases and J by 5 bases, leaving 8 bases between them. The CDR3 DNA sequence: TGTGCCAGCAGTGATCCCGGGGATCAGCCCCAGCATTTT. This gives the protein CASSDPGDQPQHF.

The CDR3 sequence: CASYKAGLNYGYTF. The CDR3, as DNA: TGTGCCTCATATAAGGCAGGCCTGAACTATGGCTACACCTTC. This chain joins TRBV28 and TRBJ1-2, with unresolved D. Per germline, CDR1 MDHEN and CDR2 SYDVKM. With 11 bases removed from V and 2 bases from J, the gap between germline ends came to 18 bases. This CDR3 region has 14 residues.

The J gene is TRBJ2-1, the V gene TRBV14, with D perhaps TRBD2 (6 bases). The CDR3 loop spans 18 amino acids. V lost 2 bases to trimming and J lost 4 bases, with 21 bases between them. CDR1 is SGHDN and CDR2 is FVKESK in the germline V gene. CDR3 bases: TGTGCCAGCAGCCAAACGTTGCTAGCGTCAGGATTTTACAATGAGCAGTTCTTC. It encodes CASSQTLLASGFYNEQFF. Full variable domain (outside the CDR3, taken from reference TRBV14 and TRBJ2-1): EAGVTQFPSHSVIEKGQTVTLRCDPISGHDNLYWYRRVMGKEIKFLLHFVKESKQDESGMPNNRFLAERTGGTYSTLKVQPAELEDSGVYFCASSQTLLASGFYNEQFFGPGTRLTVL.

The V gene is TRBV4-3, the J gene TRBJ1-2, with D uncertain. The CDR3 runs 14 residues. Germline CDR1 and CDR2: LGHNA and YSLEER. V lost 0 bases and J 2 bases, leaving 7 bases between the germline ends. In DNA, the CDR3 is TGCGCCAGCAGCCAAGAGACGGAGAACTATGGCTACACCTTC. Its translation: CASSQETENYGYTF.

V usage is TRBV28 and J usage is TRBJ2-5, with a possible D match to TRBD1 (5 bases). CDR3 length: 15 residues. V shed 3 bases and J shed 4 bases, with 15 bases lying between them. In germline, CDR1 is MDHEN, CDR2 SYDVKM. The DNA of the CDR3 is TGTGCCAGCAGTTTTCGGCAGGGATGGGCAGAGACCCAGTACTTC. This encodes CASSFRQGWAETQYF.

With respect to this clone: Germline is not matched at one junction end, which may reflect a read error. V and J are TRBV19 and TRBJ1-5; TRBD1 aligns across 7 bases. Germline V gives CDR1 LNHDA, CDR2 SQIVND (reference sequence). The CDR3 spans 16 residues. CDR3 nucleotides: TGTGCCAGTAGTAGAGACAGGGTGGATAGCAATCAGTCCCAGCATTTT. It translates to CASSRDRVDSNQSQHF.

The chain joins TRBV9 to TRBJ2-2; the match to TRBD2 covers 12 bases. Unmatched junction bases numbered 6, after V lost 4 bases and J lost 5 bases. Germline V gene sequence: CDR1 SGDLS, CDR2 YYNGEE. This CDR3 is 16 amino acids long. The CDR3: CASSPLAGGGTGELFF. As DNA, the CDR3 is TGTGCCAGCAGCCCACTAGCGGGGGGCGGGACCGGGGAGCTGTTTTTT.

This clone was counted a few times. This chain connects TRBV6-6 to TRBJ1-6; a weak D match, TRBD1 (6 bases). This CDR3 has 15 residues. Germline assignment: CDR1 MNHNY and CDR2 SVGAGI (reference sequence). The V and J ends lost 0 bases and 10 bases respectively, with 13 bases between them. The CDR3 reads CASSYSSGDESPLHF. In DNA, the CDR3 is TGTGCCAGCAGTTACTCCTCAGGGGATGAATCACCCCTCCACTTT.